A selection of T cell receptor beta chains follows, all from one sample in a study of CD8 T cells in ankylosing spondylitis. TCRdb re-derived calls from the 5' RACE reads in MiXCR, one entry per CDR3 protein. Of about 130,000 distinct CDR3 sequences detected, approximately 9.7% appear once; the ten largest clones hold approximately 3.6%. The sample taken for sequencing was blood, either unsorted or a sorted T cell fraction (not recorded which). The receptors originated from a male donor with ankylosing spondylitis or in good health (not recorded which). Both conserved end residues are part of each CDR3. A D gene is named only where the DNA matches it firmly. Size is omitted from some rows. Given values are once, few, many or a class for expanded clones.

D | J | size | V | length | DNA | CDR3
- | TRBJ2-7 | few | TRBV12-3/TRBV12-4 | 15 | TGTGCCAGCGGGACAGCGGGCCGAAGCTCCTACGAGCAGTACTTC | CASGTAGRSSYEQYF
TRBD2 | TRBJ2-7 | - | TRBV7-2 | 15 | TGTGCCAGCAGCACGACTAGCGGATCGCCCTACGAGCAGTACTTC | CASSTTSGSPYEQYF
- | TRBJ1-6 | - | TRBV7-2 | 12 | TGTGCCAGCAGCTTTCAGGATTCACCCCTCCACTTT | CASSFQDSPLHF
TRBD2 | TRBJ2-7 | many | TRBV6-2/TRBV6-3 | 14 | TGTGCCACTTCGTTAGCGGGAGTCTCTTACGAGCAGTACTTC | CATSLAGVSYEQYF
- | TRBJ2-6 | few | TRBV27 | 12 | TGTGCCAGCAGTTCAGGGGCCAACGGCCTGACTTTC | CASSSGANGLTF
- | TRBJ1-5 | few | TRBV19 | 14 | TGTGCCAGTAGTTTCGATAGTAGGAATCAGCCCCAGCATTTT | CASSFDSRNQPQHF
- | TRBJ2-2 | many | TRBV5-5 | 15 | TGTGCCAGCAGGGTGGGCAGGGTGAACACCGGGGAGCTGTTTTTT | CASRVGRVNTGELFF
- | TRBJ2-4 | many | TRBV27 | 17 | TGTGCCAGCAGTTCCTCTTCGATGTCAGGGATCAAAAACATTCAGTACTTC | CASSSSSMSGIKNIQYF
- | TRBJ2-7 | many | TRBV20-1 | 13 | TGCAGTACCTCTGGCGGGTCCTCGTACGAGCAGTACTTC | CSTSGGSSYEQYF
TRBD1 | TRBJ1-1 | many | TRBV20-1 | 13 | TGCAGTGCTAGTGTCAGGGGGGGGACTGAAGCTTTCTTT | CSASVRGGTEAFF
- | TRBJ1-1 | few | TRBV5-6 | 15 | TGTGCCAGCAGCTTTTCTGCAGACATGAACACTGAAGCTTTCTTT | CASSFSADMNTEAFF